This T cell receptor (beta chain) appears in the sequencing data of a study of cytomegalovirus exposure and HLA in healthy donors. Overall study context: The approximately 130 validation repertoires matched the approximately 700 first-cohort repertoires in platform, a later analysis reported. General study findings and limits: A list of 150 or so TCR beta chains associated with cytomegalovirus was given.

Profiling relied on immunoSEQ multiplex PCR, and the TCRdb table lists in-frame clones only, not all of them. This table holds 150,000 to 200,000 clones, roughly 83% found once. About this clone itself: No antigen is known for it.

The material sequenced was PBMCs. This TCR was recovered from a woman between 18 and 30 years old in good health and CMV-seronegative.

In DNA, the CDR3 is TGCAGCGGCGGGACAGGGGGTAGCGATGGCTACACCTTC. It codes for CSGGTGGSDGYTF. The rearrangement uses TRBV29-1 and TRBJ1-2, with TRBD1 identical over 11 bases. There are 13 residues in the CDR3. V was clipped by 7 bases and J by 6 bases; unmatched bases: 7. Germline CDR1 SQVTM, CDR2 ANQGSEA.